In this sample, the clone carrying this T cell receptor beta chain turned up once. TCRdb's copy holds only in-frame clones and misses some; the assay was immunoSEQ multiplex PCR. The sample includes a few million clones, 85% to 95% of them seen just once. The entry originates in a study of shared clonotypes between healthy human individuals. The V end lost 6 bases, the J end lost 4 bases, and 13 bases lay between the germline ends. Germline V CDR1 and CDR2: KGHSH, LQKENI. The length of the CDR3 is 14 residues. Specimen: naive CD4+ T cells from PBMCs. Subset in this sample: CD45RA+ positively selected. The receptor was derived from a man aged 18 to 29 in good health. Some clones in this sample may be carry-over from other donors' samples. The chain is built from TRBV18 and TRBJ2-1; a weak D match, TRBD2 (5 bases). CDR3 nucleotide sequence: TGTGCCAGCTCTTTATCTAGCCGTTACAATGAGCAGTTCTTC. Translating gives CASSLSSRYNEQFF. The entire variable domain, with the rest obtained from reference TRBV18 and TRBJ2-1, is as follows: NAGVMQNPRHLVRRRGQEARLRCSPMKGHSHVYWYRQLPEEGLKFMVYLQKENIIDESGMPKERFSAEFPKEGPSILRIQQVVRGDSAAYFCASSLSSRYNEQFFGPGTRLTVL.